The clone carrying this T cell receptor beta chain was detected only once. Trimming removed 8 bases at V and 3 bases at J, with 15 bases between. This CDR3 spans 14 amino acids. Germline CDR1 and CDR2: LGHNA and YNFKEQ. This entry belongs to a study of OX40 agonist ivuxolimab in advanced cancers. Study information: Patients received ivuxolimab, an agonistic anti-OX40 (CD134) antibody.

Blood got drawn at baseline, again on cycle 4 day 1, and then on cycle 7 day 1. Only in-frame clones appear in the TCRdb table, and some are missing; sequencing was by immunoSEQ multiplex PCR. The sample consists of more than 70,000 clones, 89% of them appearing once. The genes are TRBV4-2 and TRBJ2-3; a possible D gene is TRBD1 (6 bases). The origin of this receptor is an adult with an advanced solid tumor such as melanoma, head and neck, liver or kidney cancer. This sample comprised CD4+ or CD8+ T cells sorted from blood, obtained in a trial of the OX40 agonist ivuxolimab. In DNA form, the CDR3 reads TGTGCCAGCGAGAACCGGGACACTACAGATACGCAGTATTTT. Encoded protein: CASENRDTTDTQYF.